In its sample, the clone carrying this T cell receptor beta chain was seen a few times. No antigen is known for it. This CDR3 region has 13 residues. TCR beta cDNA libraries had unique molecular identifiers. TCRdb re-analysed the PCR reads in MiXCR, keeping a single row per CDR3 protein. The repertoire consists of under 650,000 distinct CDR3 sequences, with 44% occurring once and the leading ten covering roughly 1.8%. This record comes from a study of post-analysis software for immune sequencing data. Study information: Clinical courses comprised relapsing-remitting, secondary progressive and progressive-relapsing multiple sclerosis. Study results and limitations: Batch-mates among the samples co-clustered strongly by F measure. Among multiple sclerosis patients, normalized Chao1 diversity was significantly below that of controls. Elevated frequency relative to controls characterized a handful of TRBV segments in patients, TRBV5-6, TRBV5-1 and TRBV20-1 among them.

The gene calls are TRBV12-3 or TRBV12-4 and TRBJ2-1; 8 bases are shared with TRBD1. The J call is in doubt because the DNA end fits TRBJ2-7 better. What was sequenced was blood. The TCR comes from a girl aged 5 to 17 with multiple sclerosis. In DNA form, the CDR3 reads TGTGCCAGCAGTTTTGCAGGGGGCGTAGGGCAGTACTTC. Translated: CASSFAGGVGQYF.